The 32 T cell receptor beta chains listed next were all sequenced from one sample in a study of T-cell memory formation after mild COVID-19. TCRdb re-called the 5' RACE reads with MiXCR, one entry per CDR3 protein. The table lists roughly 190,000 distinct CDR3 sequences, approximately 10% of them singletons. Source material: PBMCs or a T cell subset sorted from them (not recorded which). Source of these receptors: a man in his late teens or twenties who had mild COVID-19 (a few samples of this study predate the infection). Cell type and time point are not known.

Points on this clonotype: At one boundary the junction diverges from the germline segment, which might be a read error. J is TRBJ2-5 and V is TRBV5-1; no clear D. The CDR3 runs 10 residues. CDR1 and CDR2 from the germline V gene are SGHRS and YFSETQ. Written as DNA, the CDR3 is TGCGCCAGCAGCTTTTGGCCCTGGGACTTC. This encodes CASSFWPWDF.

The chain is built from TRBV18 and TRBJ2-2, with D unresolved. V lost 0 bases, J lost 6 bases, and 8 bases lay in between. There are 14 residues in the CDR3. CDR1 is KGHSH and CDR2 is LQKENI in the germline V gene. CDR3 residues: CASSPPPRPGELFF. CDR3 coding DNA: TGTGCCAGCTCACCACCCCCAAGACCCGGGGAGCTGTTTTTT.

This clonotype was detected a few times. The V gene is TRBV6-5, the J gene TRBJ2-7; 8 nucleotides agree with TRBD1. The CDR3 runs 14 residues. With 6 bases clipped from V and 4 bases from J, the junction kept 8 bases outside the gene matches. Germline assignment: CDR1 MNHEY and CDR2 SVGAGI. CDR3 sequence (DNA): TGTGCCAGCAGACGACAGGGGTTCTCGTACGAGCAGTACTTC. It translates to CASRRQGFSYEQYF.

This clonotype was seen only a few times. V is TRBV24-1 and J is TRBJ1-2; 8 nucleotides align to TRBD1. Trimming removed 4 bases from V and 5 bases from J; junction bases left unmatched: 2. CDR3 length equals 13 residues. Germline assignment: CDR1 KGHDR and CDR2 SFDVKD. The CDR3 region is CATSDGQGYGYTF. The CDR3, as DNA: TGTGCCACCAGTGACGGACAGGGTTATGGCTACACCTTC.

The chain combines TRBV13 with TRBJ1-1; D unclear. Germline CDR1 PRHDT, CDR2 FYEKMQ (reference sequence). V dropped 5 bases and J dropped 4 bases, with 17 bases sitting between them. The CDR3 covers 15 residues. CDR3 DNA sequence: TGTGCCAGCAGCATTGAACCGGGCTCGGGCACTGAAGCTTTCTTT. It translates to CASSIEPGSGTEAFF. The whole variable domain, remainder taken from reference TRBV13 and TRBJ1-1, is AAGVIQSPRHLIKEKRETATLKCYPIPRHDTVYWYQQGPGQDPQFLISFYEKMQSDKGSIPDRFSAQQFSDYHSELNMSSLELGDSALYFCASSIEPGSGTEAFFGQGTRLTVV.

This clonotype was detected only a few times. The rearrangement uses TRBV7-3 and TRBJ2-3, with 8 nucleotides matching TRBD2. V shed 2 bases, J shed 6 bases, and the junction held 10 bases outside the gene matches. This CDR3 is 16 amino acids long. The germline V gene has CDR1 SGHTA and CDR2 FQGTGA. CDR3 sequence: CASSLRSGGATDTQYF. In DNA, the CDR3 is TGTGCCAGCAGCTTACGGAGCGGGGGCGCCACGGATACGCAGTATTTT. Drawing the rest from reference TRBV7-3 and TRBJ2-3, the complete variable domain is GAGVSQTPSNKVTEKGKYVELRCDPISGHTALYWYRQSLGQGPEFLIYFQGTGAADDSGLPNDRFFAVRPEGSVSTLKIQRTERGDSAVYLCASSLRSGGATDTQYFGPGTRLTVL.

This clonotype was counted once. The chain uses TRBV11-2 and TRBJ1-3; D is unclear. Trimming stripped 5 bases from V and 0 bases from J, with 14 bases between. The CDR3 spans 16 residues. Per the germline V gene, CDR1 is SGHAT and CDR2 is FQNNGV. The CDR3 region is CASSKSLQNSGNTIYF. The CDR3 DNA reads TGTGCCAGCAGCAAGAGCCTCCAGAACTCTGGAAACACCATATATTTT.

Many counts were recorded for this clonotype. This chain links TRBV4-3 with TRBJ1-2, with 8 nucleotides matching TRBD1. Trimming took 0 bases from V and 4 from J; bases not matched to a gene: 4. Germline CDR1 and CDR2: LGHNA and YSLEER. The CDR3 covers 15 residues. The CDR3 sequence is CASSQERQGSYGYTF. Written as DNA, the CDR3 is TGCGCCAGCAGCCAAGAGAGACAGGGGTCCTATGGCTACACCTTC.

The chain joins TRBV6-2 or TRBV6-3 to TRBJ1-5; D remains unclear. V dropped 2 bases and J dropped 1 base, with 9 bases sitting between them. The CDR3 loop spans 15 amino acids. CDR1 is MNHEY and CDR2 is SVGEGT in the germline V gene. The CDR3 loop is CASSYGWVSNQPQHF. CDR3 sequence (DNA): TGTGCCAGCAGTTACGGGTGGGTAAGCAATCAGCCCCAGCATTTT.

At least ten counts were recorded for this clonotype. J is TRBJ2-3 and V is TRBV7-8, with TRBD2 matching over 13 bases. V gave up 1 base and J gave up 7 bases; unmatched junction bases: 5. CDR3 length: 16 residues. CDR1 SGHVS and CDR2 FQNEAQ come from the germline V gene. CDR3 DNA: TGTGCCAGCAGCTTAGGACTAGCGGGGGGAAGGAATACGCAGTATTTT. Its translation is CASSLGLAGGRNTQYF.

This clonotype was counted between two and nine times. The V and J genes are TRBV9 and TRBJ1-2; no reliable D call. With 4 bases removed from V and 0 bases from J, the gap between germline ends came to 19 bases. Looked up from germline, CDR1 is SGDLS and CDR2 is YYNGEE. The CDR3 covers 17 residues. Here the CDR3 reads CASSPFLGPHSNYGYTF. The CDR3 nucleotides are TGTGCCAGCAGCCCTTTTTTAGGGCCCCACTCTAACTATGGCTACACCTTC.

This rearrangement joins TRBV7-2 to TRBJ2-3; D is unclear. Germline CDR1 SGHTA, CDR2 FQGNSA. V was pared by 5 bases and J by 2 bases, with 8 bases between. The CDR3 contains 13 residues. CDR3 loop: CASSQSYTDTQYF. In DNA, the CDR3 is TGTGCCAGCAGCCAATCGTACACAGATACGCAGTATTTT.

The chain employs TRBV15 and TRBJ2-1, with D possibly matching TRBD1 (6 bases). The CDR3 has 15 residues. Trimming removed 3 bases at V and 8 bases at J, with 17 bases between. Per the germline V gene, CDR1 is LNHNV and CDR2 is YYDKDF (reference sequence). CDR3 nucleotides: TGTGCCACCAGCAGGATCGGGGACACGGCCTATGAGCAGTTCTTC. It encodes CATSRIGDTAYEQFF.

This clonotype showed up just a few times. The rearrangement links TRBV12-3 or TRBV12-4 to TRBJ1-1; D possibly corresponds to TRBD1 (6 bases). The CDR3 is made up of 15 amino acids. V was trimmed by 5 bases and J by 6 bases, leaving 19 bases between them. The CDR3 protein is CASSANRAWGAEAFF. The CDR3 DNA is TGTGCCAGCAGTGCCAACAGGGCGTGGGGCGCTGAAGCTTTCTTT.

In its sample, this clonotype was seen many times. This chain joins TRBV4-3 and TRBJ1-5; unclear D gene. The V and J ends lost 1 base and 6 bases respectively, with 7 bases between them. Germline V gene sequence: CDR1 LGHNA, CDR2 YSLEER. CDR3 length: 13 amino acids. CDR3 in amino acids: CASSQGEAQPQHF. Here the CDR3 DNA reads TGCGCCAGCAGCCAAGGGGAGGCTCAGCCCCAGCATTTT.

This clonotype came up a few times. The chain couples TRBV5-1 to TRBJ2-1; tentative D call: TRBD2 (5 bases). V was cut by 5 bases and J by 5 bases, with 8 bases left in between. Germline CDR1 SGHRS, CDR2 YFSETQ. The CDR3 sequence is 12 residues long. CDR3: CASRRTDNEQFF. DNA of the CDR3: TGCGCCAGCAGGAGGACTGACAATGAGCAGTTCTTC.

This clonotype appeared a few times. The CDR3 sequence: CASSETYFTDTQYF. The CDR3 DNA sequence: TGTGCCAGCAGTGAGACCTATTTCACAGATACGCAGTATTTT. This sequence joins TRBV6-4 and TRBJ2-3, with D unclear. V was shortened by 3 bases and J by 2 bases, with 9 bases between the two germline ends. The CDR3 totals 14 residues. Germline V gene data show CDR1 as MRHNA and CDR2 as SNTAGT.

The rearrangement joins TRBV14 to TRBJ1-6; TRBD1 might be the D (5 bases). The ends were cut back, 1 base at V and 7 bases at J, with 11 bases in the middle. Germline lookup yields CDR1 SGHDN and CDR2 FVKESK. This CDR3 region has 15 residues. The CDR3 DNA follows: TGTGCCAGCAGCCAAGTGACGGGGGGGAATTCACCCCTCCACTTT. Residues: CASSQVTGGNSPLHF.

This clonotype has ten or more counts. The chain has TRBV7-9 and TRBJ2-3; D is possibly TRBD1 or TRBD2 (5 bases each). CDR1 SEHNR and CDR2 FQNEAQ come from the germline V gene (reference sequence). The CDR3 spans 11 residues. Between the trimmed V and J ends, which lost 1 base and 9 bases, there was a span of 5 bases. The CDR3 coding sequence is TGTGCCAGCAGCTTAGGGGGGACGCAGTATTTT. Translating it yields CASSLGGTQYF.

Many counts were recorded for this clonotype. The chain recombines TRBV7-2 with TRBJ1-5, with D uncertain. V was clipped by 5 bases and J by 7 bases, with 18 bases between them. The CDR3 consists of 15 residues. Germline V gene sequence: CDR1 SGHTA, CDR2 FQGNSA. As DNA, the CDR3 is TGTGCCAGCAGCCCGACTTGGGTATCGGGGCAGCCCCAGCATTTT. This sequence encodes CASSPTWVSGQPQHF.

This rearrangement joins TRBV5-6 to TRBJ2-5, with D tentatively TRBD2 (5 bases). The CDR3 runs 14 residues. CDR1 is SGHDT, CDR2 YYEEEE, per germline. V lost 2 bases to trimming and J lost 5 bases, with 13 bases between them. In DNA form, the CDR3 reads TGTGCCAGCAGCTTTAGGTACAGAGGGGAGACCCAGTACTTC. Encoded protein: CASSFRYRGETQYF. Based on the CDR3 plus reference TRBV5-6 and TRBJ2-5, the full variable domain is DAGVTQSPTHLIKTRGQQVTLRCSPKSGHDTVSWYQQALGQGPQFIFQYYEEEERQRGNFPDRFSGHQFPNYSSELNVNALLLGDSALYLCASSFRYRGETQYFGPGTRLLVL.

The rearrangement uses TRBV4-2 and TRBJ2-6, with 10 bases lining up with TRBD1. Germline V gene lookup returns CDR1 LGHNA and CDR2 YNFKEQ. The CDR3 consists of 19 residues. The V and J ends lost 4 bases and 1 base, in that order; junction bases with no gene match: 10. The CDR3 spells CASSPEEWDRGSGANVLTF. The CDR3 coding sequence is TGTGCCAGCAGCCCAGAGGAGTGGGACAGGGGATCTGGGGCCAACGTCCTGACTTTC.

The V gene is TRBV11-3, the J gene TRBJ2-1; possibly TRBD2 for D (5 bases). Deletions cut 3 bases from V and 9 bases from J, with 12 bases between. The CDR3 contains 13 residues. CDR1 and CDR2 from the germline V gene are SGHNT and YENEEA. DNA of the CDR3: TGTGCCAGCAGCTTCCACCGGGCGGGTGAGCAGTTCTTC. Translated: CASSFHRAGEQFF.

This clonotype occurred a few times. The chain carries TRBV12-3 or TRBV12-4 and TRBJ1-6, with D uncertain. The CDR3 is 14 amino acids. The V end lost 6 bases, the J end lost 10 bases, and 16 bases lay between the germline ends. CDR3 in amino acids: CASRATGLNSPLHF. As DNA, the CDR3 is TGTGCCAGCAGGGCCACGGGTTTGAACTCACCCCTCCACTTT.

This clonotype was seen more than once but under ten times. The rearrangement uses TRBV11-3 and TRBJ2-1; the D call may be TRBD1 or TRBD2 (5 bases each). CDR3 length: 15 amino acids. V gave up 5 bases and J gave up 2 bases, with 13 bases separating them. Looked up from germline, CDR1 is SGHNT and CDR2 is YENEEA. The CDR3 region is CASSPSGGTYNEQFF. The CDR3 DNA follows: TGTGCCAGCAGCCCTAGTGGGGGAACCTACAATGAGCAGTTCTTC.

This clonotype has just a few counts. This sequence joins TRBV2 and TRBJ2-3; 7 nucleotides match TRBD1. J lost 4 bases, V lost 4 bases, and 5 bases had no gene match. CDR1 is SNHLY, CDR2 FYNNEI, per germline. The length of the CDR3 is 14 residues. The CDR3 loop is CASSVPGTADTQYF. CDR3 DNA sequence: TGTGCCAGCAGTGTACCCGGGACAGCAGATACGCAGTATTTT.

This clonotype came up many times. The J gene is TRBJ2-1, the V gene TRBV5-1; D is unresolved. The germline CDR1 and CDR2 sequences are SGHRS and YFSETQ. This CDR3 has 12 amino acids. The V gene lost 0 bases and the J gene lost 7 bases, with 5 bases spanning the gap. CDR3: CASSLEGNEQFF. In nucleotides, the CDR3 is TGCGCCAGCAGCTTGGAAGGGAATGAGCAGTTCTTC.

For the CDR3, the DNA is TGTGCCACCAGTGTTCGCCTTGGGGAAGATGAGCAGTTCTTC. Protein: CATSVRLGEDEQFF. The rearrangement joins TRBV24-1 to TRBJ2-1; D remains ambiguous. The CDR3 is 14 residues long. Trimming cost V 5 bases and J 8 bases, with 15 bases left between them. Germline V gene data show CDR1 as KGHDR and CDR2 as SFDVKD.

The V gene is TRBV12-3 or TRBV12-4, the J gene TRBJ2-1; perhaps TRBD2 as D (5 bases). This CDR3 region has 12 residues. V was clipped by 6 bases and J by 7 bases, with 10 bases between them. DNA of the CDR3: TGTGCCAGCAGGGTCCGGGGAAATGAGCAGTTCTTC. Its translation: CASRVRGNEQFF.

This clonotype was seen many times. The chain links TRBV5-1 to TRBJ1-1; D remains ambiguous. The CDR3 has 16 residues. Germline V gene lookup returns CDR1 SGHRS and CDR2 YFSETQ. V lost 0 bases to trimming and J lost 1 base, with 13 bases between them. This CDR3 is CASSLGPERRNTEAFF. The CDR3 nucleotides are TGCGCCAGCAGCTTGGGTCCAGAAAGGAGGAACACTGAAGCTTTCTTT.

This clonotype was detected only a few times. The chain links TRBV2 to TRBJ2-3; D possibly corresponds to TRBD1 (6 bases). The CDR3 covers 15 residues. Germline CDR1 reads SNHLY; CDR2 reads FYNNEI. Deletions cut 2 bases from V and 5 bases from J, with 14 bases between. This chain's CDR3 is CASSENPRGIDTQYF. The CDR3 DNA follows: TGTGCCAGCAGTGAAAACCCCAGGGGAATAGATACGCAGTATTTT.

This clonotype was counted a few times. This chain joins TRBV14 and TRBJ1-1, with no clear D. V was trimmed by 2 bases and J by 0 bases, leaving 10 bases between them. The CDR3 runs to 15 residues. Germline lookup yields CDR1 SGHDN and CDR2 FVKESK. In DNA, the CDR3 is TGTGCCAGCAGCCAATTCGGGTTGTTGAACACTGAAGCTTTCTTT. It is translated as CASSQFGLLNTEAFF.